This TCR beta chain stems from a study of OX40 agonist ivuxolimab in advanced cancers. Profiling relied on immunoSEQ multiplex PCR, and the TCRdb table lists in-frame clones only, not all of them. The sample gives roughly 73,000 clones, roughly 84% of which show up once; approximately 2.1% is in the top ten. There are 13 residues in the CDR3. Trimming pared 4 bases from V and 0 bases from J, leaving 6 bases between. The germline V gene has CDR1 SGHVS and CDR2 FQNEAQ. The chain links TRBV7-8 to TRBJ2-5; D is ambiguous. The source of this sequence is an adult with an advanced solid tumor such as melanoma, head and neck, liver or kidney cancer. This specimen was CD4+ or CD8+ T cells sorted from blood, taken in a trial of the OX40 agonist ivuxolimab. In nucleotides, the CDR3 is TGTGCCAGCAGCTCCCGGAACCAAGAGACCCAGTACTTC. Its protein product is CASSSRNQETQYF.